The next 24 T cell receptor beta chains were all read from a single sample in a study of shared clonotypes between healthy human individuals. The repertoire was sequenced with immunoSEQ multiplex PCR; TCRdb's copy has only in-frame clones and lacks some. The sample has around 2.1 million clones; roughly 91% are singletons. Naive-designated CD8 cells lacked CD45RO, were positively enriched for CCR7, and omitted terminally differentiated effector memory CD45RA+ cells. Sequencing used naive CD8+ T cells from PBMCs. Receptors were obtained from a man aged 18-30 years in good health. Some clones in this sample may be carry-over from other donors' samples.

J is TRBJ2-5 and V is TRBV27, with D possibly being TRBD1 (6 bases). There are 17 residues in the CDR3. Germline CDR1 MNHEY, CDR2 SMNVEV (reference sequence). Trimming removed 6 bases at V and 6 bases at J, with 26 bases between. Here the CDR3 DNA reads TGTGCCAGCAGCCTCGGGGTAGTCAGGGGACGTTTAAAGACCCAGTACTTC. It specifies CASSLGVVRGRLKTQYF.

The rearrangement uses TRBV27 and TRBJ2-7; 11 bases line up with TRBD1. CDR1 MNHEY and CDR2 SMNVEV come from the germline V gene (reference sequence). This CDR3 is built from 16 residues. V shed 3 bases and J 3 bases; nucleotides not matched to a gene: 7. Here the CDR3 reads CASSLLRDRGIYEQYF. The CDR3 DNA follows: TGTGCCAGCAGTTTGCTCCGGGACAGGGGGATCTACGAGCAGTACTTC.

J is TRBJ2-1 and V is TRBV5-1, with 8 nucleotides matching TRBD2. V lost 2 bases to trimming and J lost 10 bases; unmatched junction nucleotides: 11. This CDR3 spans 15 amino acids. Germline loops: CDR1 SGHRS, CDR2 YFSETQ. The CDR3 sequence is CASSLLAEVLGEQFF. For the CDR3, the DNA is TGCGCCAGCAGCTTACTAGCGGAGGTTCTGGGGGAGCAGTTCTTC.

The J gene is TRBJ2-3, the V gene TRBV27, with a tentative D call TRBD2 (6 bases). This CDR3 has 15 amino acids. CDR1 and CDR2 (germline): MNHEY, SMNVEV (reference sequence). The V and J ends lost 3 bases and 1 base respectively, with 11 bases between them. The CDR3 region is CASSFQDYRTDTQYF. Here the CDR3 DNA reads TGTGCCAGCAGTTTCCAGGACTACCGCACAGATACGCAGTATTTT.

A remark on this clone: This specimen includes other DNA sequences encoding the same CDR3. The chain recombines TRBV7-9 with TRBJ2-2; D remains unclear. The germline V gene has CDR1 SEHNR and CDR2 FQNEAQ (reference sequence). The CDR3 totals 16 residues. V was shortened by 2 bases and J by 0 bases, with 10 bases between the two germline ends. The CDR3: CASSLTGAANTGELFF. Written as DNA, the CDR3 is TGTGCCAGCAGCTTAACCGGAGCTGCGAACACCGGGGAGCTGTTTTTT. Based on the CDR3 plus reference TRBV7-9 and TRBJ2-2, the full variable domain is DTGVSQNPRHKITKRGQNVTFRCDPISEHNRLYWYRQTLGQGPEFLTYFQNEAQLEKSRLLSDRFSAERPKGSFSTLEIQRTEQGDSAMYLCASSLTGAANTGELFFGEGSRLTVL.

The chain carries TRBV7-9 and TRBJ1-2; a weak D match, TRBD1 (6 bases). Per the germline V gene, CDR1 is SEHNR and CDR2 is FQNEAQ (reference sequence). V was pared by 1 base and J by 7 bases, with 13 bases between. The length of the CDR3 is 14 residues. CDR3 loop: CASSLGGLPGGYTF. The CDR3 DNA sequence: TGTGCCAGCAGCTTAGGGGGGCTTCCGGGTGGCTACACCTTC.

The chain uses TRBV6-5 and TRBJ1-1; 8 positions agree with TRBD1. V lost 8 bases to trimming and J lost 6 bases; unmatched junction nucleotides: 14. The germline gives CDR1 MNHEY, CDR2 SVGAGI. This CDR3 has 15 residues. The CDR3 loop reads CASQSAGGGFPEAFF. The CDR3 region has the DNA TGTGCCAGCCAATCCGCAGGGGGCGGTTTCCCTGAAGCTTTCTTT.

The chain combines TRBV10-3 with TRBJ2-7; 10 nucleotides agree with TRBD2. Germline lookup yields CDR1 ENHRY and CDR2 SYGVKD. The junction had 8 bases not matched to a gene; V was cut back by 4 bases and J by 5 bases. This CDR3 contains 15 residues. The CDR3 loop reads CAISAEELAGHEQYF. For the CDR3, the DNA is TGTGCCATCAGTGCTGAGGAACTAGCGGGACACGAGCAGTACTTC.

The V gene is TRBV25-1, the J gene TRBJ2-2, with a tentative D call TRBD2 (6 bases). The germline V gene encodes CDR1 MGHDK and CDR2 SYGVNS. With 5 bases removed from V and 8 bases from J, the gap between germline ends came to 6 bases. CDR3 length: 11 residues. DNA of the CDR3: TGTGCCAGCAGTCTAGCGGGGGAGCTGTTTTTT. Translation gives CASSLAGELFF.

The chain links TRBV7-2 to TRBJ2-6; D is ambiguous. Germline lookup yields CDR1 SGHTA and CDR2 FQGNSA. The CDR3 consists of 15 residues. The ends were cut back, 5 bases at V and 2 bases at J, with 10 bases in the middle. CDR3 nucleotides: TGTGCCAGCAGCCCTTCCTTTCCTGGGGCCAACGTCCTGACTTTC. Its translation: CASSPSFPGANVLTF.

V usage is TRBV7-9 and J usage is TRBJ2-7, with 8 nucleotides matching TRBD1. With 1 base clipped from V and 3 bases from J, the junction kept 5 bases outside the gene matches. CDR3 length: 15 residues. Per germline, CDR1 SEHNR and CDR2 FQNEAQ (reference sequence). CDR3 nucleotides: TGTGCCAGCAGCTTAGAGGCAGGGGGCGGCTACGAGCAGTACTTC. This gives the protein CASSLEAGGGYEQYF.

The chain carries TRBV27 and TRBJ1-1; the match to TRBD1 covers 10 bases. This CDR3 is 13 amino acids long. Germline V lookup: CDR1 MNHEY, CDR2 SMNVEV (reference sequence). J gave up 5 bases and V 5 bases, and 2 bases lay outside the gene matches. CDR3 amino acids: CASSRDRGTEAFF. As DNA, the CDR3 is TGTGCCAGCAGTCGGGACAGGGGTACTGAAGCTTTCTTT.

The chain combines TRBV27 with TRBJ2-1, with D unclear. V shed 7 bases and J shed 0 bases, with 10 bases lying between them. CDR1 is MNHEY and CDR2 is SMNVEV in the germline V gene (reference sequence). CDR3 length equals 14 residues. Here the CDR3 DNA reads TGTGCCAGCAAGATCGTTAGCTCCTACAATGAGCAGTTCTTC. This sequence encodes CASKIVSSYNEQFF.

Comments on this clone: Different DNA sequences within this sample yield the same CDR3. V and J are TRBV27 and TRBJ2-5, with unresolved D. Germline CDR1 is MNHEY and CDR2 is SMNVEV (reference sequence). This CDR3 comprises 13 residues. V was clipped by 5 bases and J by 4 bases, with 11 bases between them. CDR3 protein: CASSLGLGETQYF. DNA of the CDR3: TGTGCCAGCAGTCTGGGGTTGGGAGAGACCCAGTACTTC.

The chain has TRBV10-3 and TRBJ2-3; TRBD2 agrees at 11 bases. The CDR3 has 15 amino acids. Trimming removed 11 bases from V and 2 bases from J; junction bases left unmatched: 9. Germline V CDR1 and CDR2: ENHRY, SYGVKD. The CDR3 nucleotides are TGTGCCGTTTCCCTAGCGGGAGGAAACACAGATACGCAGTATTTT. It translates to CAVSLAGGNTDTQYF.

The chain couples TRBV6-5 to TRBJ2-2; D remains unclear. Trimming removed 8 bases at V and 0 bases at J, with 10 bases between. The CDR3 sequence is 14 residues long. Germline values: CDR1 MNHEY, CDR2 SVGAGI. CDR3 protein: CASRLVPNTGELFF. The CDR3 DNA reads TGTGCCAGCCGCTTGGTACCGAACACCGGGGAGCTGTTTTTT.

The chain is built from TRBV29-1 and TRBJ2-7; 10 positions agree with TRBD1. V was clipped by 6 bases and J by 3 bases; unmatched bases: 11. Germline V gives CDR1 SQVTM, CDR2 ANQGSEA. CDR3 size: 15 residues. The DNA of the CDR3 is TGCAGCGTAGGGGCGGGACAGGGGAGGAACTACGAGCAGTACTTC. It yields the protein CSVGAGQGRNYEQYF.

CDR3 in DNA: TGTGCCAGCAGCCACCTAAGGGAGACCCAGTACTTC. It is translated as CASSHLRETQYF. This sequence joins TRBV14 and TRBJ2-5; D gene unclear. The CDR3 runs 12 residues. With 3 bases removed from V and 5 bases from J, the gap between germline ends came to 7 bases. The V gene's germline CDR1 is SGHDN and CDR2 FVKESK.

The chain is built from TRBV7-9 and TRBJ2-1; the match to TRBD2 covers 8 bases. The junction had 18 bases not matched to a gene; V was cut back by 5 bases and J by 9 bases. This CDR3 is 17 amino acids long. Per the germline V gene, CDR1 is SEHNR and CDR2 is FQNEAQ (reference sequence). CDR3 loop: CASSPVLGVAGNAEQFF. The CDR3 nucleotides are TGTGCCAGCAGCCCCGTGTTGGGAGTAGCGGGAAATGCTGAGCAGTTCTTC.

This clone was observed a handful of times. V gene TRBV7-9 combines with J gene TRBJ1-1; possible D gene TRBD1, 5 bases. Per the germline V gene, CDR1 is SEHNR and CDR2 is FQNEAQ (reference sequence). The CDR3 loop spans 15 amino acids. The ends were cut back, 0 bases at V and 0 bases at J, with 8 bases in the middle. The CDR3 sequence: CASSLAGVMNTEAFF. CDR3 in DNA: TGTGCCAGCAGCTTAGCGGGGGTTATGAACACTGAAGCTTTCTTT. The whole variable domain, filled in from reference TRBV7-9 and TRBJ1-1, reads DTGVSQNPRHKITKRGQNVTFRCDPISEHNRLYWYRQTLGQGPEFLTYFQNEAQLEKSRLLSDRFSAERPKGSFSTLEIQRTEQGDSAMYLCASSLAGVMNTEAFFGQGTRLTVV.

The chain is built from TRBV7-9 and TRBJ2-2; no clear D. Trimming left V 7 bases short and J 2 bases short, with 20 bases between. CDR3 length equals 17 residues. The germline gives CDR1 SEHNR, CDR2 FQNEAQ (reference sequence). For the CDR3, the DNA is TGTGCCAGCACCCCCCCCTACATAGCAGAAAACACCGGGGAGCTGTTTTTT. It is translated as CASTPPYIAENTGELFF.

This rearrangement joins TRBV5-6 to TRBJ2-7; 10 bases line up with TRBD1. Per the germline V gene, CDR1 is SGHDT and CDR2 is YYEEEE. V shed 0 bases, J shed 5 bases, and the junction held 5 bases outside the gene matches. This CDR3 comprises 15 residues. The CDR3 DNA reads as TGTGCCAGCAGCTTGGCGGGACAGGGGTACAACGAGCAGTACTTC. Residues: CASSLAGQGYNEQYF.

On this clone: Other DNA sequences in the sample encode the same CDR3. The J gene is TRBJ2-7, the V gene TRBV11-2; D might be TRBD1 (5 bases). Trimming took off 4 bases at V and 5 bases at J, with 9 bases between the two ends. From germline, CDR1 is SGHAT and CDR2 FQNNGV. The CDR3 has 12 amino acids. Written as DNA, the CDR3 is TGTGCCAGCAGCTCTCAGGGTAACGAGCAGTACTTC. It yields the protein CASSSQGNEQYF.

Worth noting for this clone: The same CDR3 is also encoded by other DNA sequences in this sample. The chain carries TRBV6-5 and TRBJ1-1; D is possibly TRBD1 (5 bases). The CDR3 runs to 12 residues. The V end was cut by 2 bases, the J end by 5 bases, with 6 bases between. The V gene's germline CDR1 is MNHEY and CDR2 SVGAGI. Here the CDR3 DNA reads TGTGCCAGCAGTTACGGGGGAACTGAAGCTTTCTTT. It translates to CASSYGGTEAFF.